This TCR beta chain is from a study of T cell responses to AZD1222 COVID-19 vaccine. Study-wide findings and caveats: Spike-spanning, vaccine-associated CD4 TCRs were dominant at 160-218 and 743-854. At baseline, just a handful of AZD1222 recipients tested seropositive. Donors in the cohort were predominantly white British and more often female, and clonal diversity was possibly underestimated. Within unmutated variant regions lay the reported targets of nearly half of spike-specific TCRs.

Details on this clone: Antigen specificity is unknown.

The germline V and J ends were trimmed by 6 bases and 5 bases, with 19 bases remaining between them. The CDR3 consists of 15 residues. Germline CDR1 is MNHEY and CDR2 is SVGAGI. Data came from immunoSEQ multiplex PCR; TCRdb stores just in-frame clones and leaves some out. The sample consists of approximately 100,000 clones, 85% of them appearing once. V is TRBV6-5 and J is TRBJ2-5; D is undetermined. This clonotype was sampled from an adult who received the AZD1222 COVID-19 vaccine. Sequenced here: peripheral blood, sampled 28 days after the second AZD1222 dose. This chain's CDR3 is CASSDDTMRTETQYF. The CDR3 bases are TGTGCCAGCAGCGACGACACAATGCGAACGGAGACCCAGTACTTC.